This T cell receptor beta chain was documented in a study of cytomegalovirus exposure and HLA in healthy donors. The germline CDR1 and CDR2 sequences are LNHDA and SQIVND (reference sequence). This CDR3 contains 14 residues. V lost 4 bases to trimming and J lost 3 bases, with 13 bases between them. The study ran its PCR with 60 Vbeta and 13 Jbeta primers. Assay used: immunoSEQ multiplex PCR; TCRdb lists only in-frame clones, some missing. The table includes approximately 150,000 clones, roughly 84% detected once. The specimen sequenced was PBMCs. The clonotype comes from a man aged 30 to 39 in good health and CMV-seronegative. The chain uses TRBV19 and TRBJ2-7, with D possibly matching TRBD2 (6 bases). In DNA, the CDR3 is TGTGCCAGTAGTACCCCGGGACTCCTCTACGAGCAGTACTTC. Translated: CASSTPGLLYEQYF.